The clone carrying this T cell receptor (beta chain) was found many times. This specimen comes from a study of T cells in Graves' hyperthyroidism and ophthalmopathy. RNA transcripts were the template for amplifying TCR beta CDR3 regions. HTBI primers drove first-round RT-PCR of the TCR CDR3. TCRdb passed the multiplex PCR reads through MiXCR, listing each CDR3 protein once. The data show roughly 500,000 distinct CDR3 sequences, roughly 14% seen once. Sequences were obtained from blood. The sequence came from a young woman with Graves' hyperthyroidism that later progressed to Graves' ophthalmopathy.

CDR3 protein: CSASLAEHTDTQYF. The CDR3 coding sequence is TGCAGTGCTAGTCTTGCGGAGCACACAGATACGCAGTATTTT. The rearrangement links TRBV20-1 to TRBJ2-3; D uncertain. The V and J ends lost 3 bases and 2 bases respectively, with 12 bases between them. CDR3 length equals 14 residues. Per the germline V gene, CDR1 is DFQATT and CDR2 is SNEGSKA (reference sequence).